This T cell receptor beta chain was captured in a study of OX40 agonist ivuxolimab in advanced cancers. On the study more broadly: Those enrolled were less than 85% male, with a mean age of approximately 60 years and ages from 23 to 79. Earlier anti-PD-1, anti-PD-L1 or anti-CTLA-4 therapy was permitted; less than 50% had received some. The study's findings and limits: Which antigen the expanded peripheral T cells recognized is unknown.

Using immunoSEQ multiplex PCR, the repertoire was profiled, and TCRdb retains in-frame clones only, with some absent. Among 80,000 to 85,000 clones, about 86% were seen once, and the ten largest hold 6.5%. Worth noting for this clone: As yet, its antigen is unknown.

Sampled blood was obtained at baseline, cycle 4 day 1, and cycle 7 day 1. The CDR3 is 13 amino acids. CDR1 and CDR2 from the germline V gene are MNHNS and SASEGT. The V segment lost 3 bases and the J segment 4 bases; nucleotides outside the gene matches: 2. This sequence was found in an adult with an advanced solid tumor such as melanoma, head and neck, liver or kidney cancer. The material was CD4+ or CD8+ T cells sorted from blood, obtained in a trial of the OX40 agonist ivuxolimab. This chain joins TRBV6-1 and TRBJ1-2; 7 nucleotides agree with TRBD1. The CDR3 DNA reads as TGTGCCAGCAGTGAGGGACAGAGCTATGGCTACACCTTC. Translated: CASSEGQSYGYTF.